Shown below are 18 T cell receptor beta chains from a single sample sequenced in a study of T cells in Graves' hyperthyroidism and ophthalmopathy. It was RNA transcripts that yielded the amplified TCR beta CDR3 regions. The HTBI primer set was used in a first-round RT-PCR of the TCR CDR3. TCRdb re-called the multiplex PCR reads with MiXCR, one entry per CDR3 protein. The sample has hundreds of thousands of distinct CDR3 sequences, roughly 50% seen once. Sequencing was performed on peripheral blood or thyroid tissue (not recorded which). These receptors were obtained from a woman in her late teens or twenties with Graves' hyperthyroidism.

This clonotype was counted between two and nine times. J is TRBJ1-3 and V is TRBV6-6; D not certain. Trimming cost V 7 bases and J 4 bases, with 11 bases left between them. The length of the CDR3 is 13 residues. The germline CDR1 and CDR2 sequences are MNHNY and SVGAGI (reference sequence). The CDR3 region has the DNA TGTGCCAGCAAAGCAGCGGGCGGAAACACCATATATTTT. It codes for CASKAAGGNTIYF.

As for this clonotype: The CDR3 does not end in the conserved phenylalanine or tryptophan, so this is likely a read error. The chain uses TRBV7-3 and TRBJ1-1; tentative D call: TRBD1 (6 bases). CDR1 is SGHTA, CDR2 FQGTGA, per germline. The CDR3 is 15 amino acids. V was clipped by 5 bases and J by 3 bases, with 16 bases between them. CDR3 region: CASSKTGRGDTEAFL. The CDR3, as DNA: TGTGCCAGCAGCAAAACTGGCAGGGGAGACACTGAAGCTTTCCTT.

This clonotype was picked up many times. The chain recombines TRBV5-1 with TRBJ1-4, with unresolved D. Trimming took 4 bases from V and 5 from J, leaving 12 bases between them. This CDR3 region has 14 residues. Germline V gene sequence: CDR1 SGHRS, CDR2 YFSETQ. The CDR3 bases are TGCGCCAGCAGCAGCCGGGATTCGAATGAAAAACTGTTTTTT. Its protein product is CASSSRDSNEKLFF. The whole variable domain, filled in from reference TRBV5-1 and TRBJ1-4, reads KAGVTQTPRYLIKTRGQQVTLSCSPISGHRSVSWYQQTPGQGLQFLFEYFSETQRNKGNFPGRFSGRQFSNSRSEMNVSTLELGDSALYLCASSSRDSNEKLFFGSGTQLSVL.

The CDR3 DNA sequence: TGTGCCAGCAGCTACACTAGCGGGGCCCTGAGGGAGCAGTACTTC. Its translation is CASSYTSGALREQYF. The V and J genes are TRBV12-3 or TRBV12-4 and TRBJ2-7; 10 bases match TRBD2. The CDR3 is 15 amino acids. After removal of 6 bases from V and 7 bases from J, the junction contained 12 bases not matched to a gene.

The V gene is TRBV25-1, the J gene TRBJ1-1; TRBD1 is a possible D gene (5 bases). Germline V gene lookup returns CDR1 MGHDK and CDR2 SYGVNS. This CDR3 has 15 amino acids. V shed 3 bases and J shed 1 base, with 12 bases lying between them. In DNA form, the CDR3 reads TGTGCCAGCAGTGACAGGGCTTTAGGGAACACTGAAGCTTTCTTT. Amino acid sequence: CASSDRALGNTEAFF. Filled out from reference TRBV25-1 and TRBJ1-1, the complete variable domain reads EADIYQTPRYLVIGTGKKITLECSQTMGHDKMYWYQQDPGMELHLIHYSYGVNSTEKGDLSSESTVSRIRTEHFPLTLESARPSHTSQYLCASSDRALGNTEAFFGQGTRLTVV.

The chain recombines TRBV5-1 with TRBJ1-4, with unresolved D. Germline assignment: CDR1 SGHRS and CDR2 YFSETQ. V was shortened by 0 bases and J by 0 bases, with 12 bases between the two germline ends. The CDR3 extends over 17 amino acids. The DNA for the CDR3 is TGCGCCAGCAGCTTGGTCCCACTTACCACAACTAATGAAAAACTGTTTTTT. It is translated as CASSLVPLTTTNEKLFF.

The J gene is TRBJ2-5, the V gene TRBV20-1; D might be TRBD2 (6 bases). The end of the DNA fits TRBJ2-7 better, so the J call may be wrong. Germline V CDR1 and CDR2: DFQATT, SNEGSKA (reference sequence). The CDR3 is 16 amino acids. Here the CDR3 reads CSARGNSDLTSYEQYF. The CDR3 DNA is TGCAGTGCTCGGGGGAACAGCGACCTAACTTCCTACGAGCAGTACTTC.

This clonotype has just one count. The genes are TRBV10-3 and TRBJ2-7; D is unclear. V lost 6 bases to trimming and J lost 6 bases, with 12 bases between them. This CDR3 contains 12 residues. CDR1 and CDR2 (germline): ENHRY, SYGVKD. Here the CDR3 reads CAISDWVAEQYF. The CDR3, as DNA: TGTGCCATCAGCGACTGGGTTGCCGAGCAGTACTTC.

The chain combines TRBV19 with TRBJ1-1; a weak D match, TRBD1 (5 bases). Germline V gene lookup returns CDR1 LNHDA and CDR2 SQIVND (reference sequence). Trimming pared 5 bases from V and 0 bases from J, leaving 13 bases between. CDR3 length: 15 amino acids. The CDR3 protein is CASSGATVLNTEAFF. CDR3 DNA: TGTGCCAGTAGTGGGGCCACAGTACTGAACACTGAAGCTTTCTTT.

This clonotype was seen only a few times. The V gene is TRBV19, the J gene TRBJ2-5; 7 positions match TRBD2. Losses at the gene ends were 5 bases for V and 5 bases for J; bases not matched to a gene: 5. Germline CDR1 is LNHDA and CDR2 is SQIVND (reference sequence). The CDR3 sequence is 13 residues long. This CDR3 is CASSLTSFETQYF. The CDR3 nucleotides read TGTGCCAGTAGTTTGACTAGCTTCGAGACCCAGTACTTC. The complete variable domain, with remaining parts taken from reference TRBV19 and TRBJ2-5, reads DGGITQSPKYLFRKEGQNVTLSCEQNLNHDAMYWYRQDPGQGLRLIYYSQIVNDFQKGDIAEGYSVSREKKESFPLTVTSAQKNPTAFYLCASSLTSFETQYFGPGTRLLVL.

The chain combines TRBV5-1 with TRBJ2-5, with D maybe TRBD1 (5 bases). Germline lookup yields CDR1 SGHRS and CDR2 YFSETQ. Trimming took 3 bases from V and 5 from J, leaving 17 bases between them. CDR3 length: 15 amino acids. CDR3 loop: CASSSVGHRRETQYF. The CDR3 DNA reads as TGCGCCAGCAGCTCCGTGGGGCATCGTCGGGAGACCCAGTACTTC.

This clonotype appeared a single time. The chain uses TRBV7-8 and TRBJ1-1; 11 bases are shared with TRBD1. Germline V gene data show CDR1 as SGHVS and CDR2 as FQNEAQ. V lost 5 bases, J lost 0 bases, and 14 bases stayed unmatched. The CDR3 consists of 19 residues. This chain's CDR3 is CASSPPIRDRGKLNTEAFF. The DNA of the CDR3 is TGTGCCAGCAGCCCCCCGATCCGGGACAGGGGGAAATTGAACACTGAAGCTTTCTTT.

In this sample, this clonotype turned up many times. The chain joins TRBV7-9 to TRBJ1-6, with a tentative D call TRBD1 (5 bases). V was pared by 5 bases and J by 7 bases, with 15 bases between. The V gene's germline CDR1 is SEHNR and CDR2 FQNEAQ (reference sequence). CDR3 length: 15 amino acids. The CDR3 bases are TGTGCCAGCAGCCTCGAGGGGTGGTTAAATTCACCCCTCCACTTT. Translating gives CASSLEGWLNSPLHF.

Comments on this clonotype: A junction end diverges from the germline sequence, so it may reflect a read error. The rearrangement links TRBV29-1 to TRBJ2-7; D is possibly TRBD2 (6 bases). CDR3 length: 13 amino acids. From germline, CDR1 is SQVTM and CDR2 ANQGSEA. CDR3 sequence reads: CSVGIGGAGELYF. The CDR3 bases are TGCAGCGTTGGAATCGGAGGGGCCGGGGAGCTGTACTTC.

This clonotype was seen just once. The V call is TRBV5-1, the J call TRBJ2-7; 14 bases align to TRBD2. J lost 4 bases, V lost 5 bases, and 8 bases had no gene match. Per the germline V gene, CDR1 is SGHRS and CDR2 is YFSETQ. CDR3 length: 16 amino acids. The CDR3 nucleotides are TGCGCCAGCAGAATGACTAGCGGGAGGGCCTCGTACGAGCAGTACTTC. This codes for CASRMTSGRASYEQYF.

The V call is TRBV11-2, the J call TRBJ2-5, with 12 bases aligning to TRBD2. V lost 5 bases and J lost 4; bases outside the gene matches: 8. This CDR3 has 16 residues. Germline lookup yields CDR1 SGHAT and CDR2 FQNNGV. CDR3 bases: TGTGCCAGCAGCCTTGGCCAACTAGCGGGAGGAGAGACCCAGTACTTC. It translates to CASSLGQLAGGETQYF.

This clonotype turned up a few times. This chain uses TRBV6-1 with TRBJ1-2; D gene ambiguous. Per germline, CDR1 MNHNS and CDR2 SASEGT. V was clipped by 6 bases and J by 6 bases, with 17 bases between them. This CDR3 is 14 amino acids long. The CDR3 sequence is CASSYRGGADGYTF. In nucleotides, the CDR3 is TGTGCCAGCAGCTACCGGGGAGGCGCGGATGGCTACACCTTC.

V gene TRBV7-6 combines with J gene TRBJ2-5; possibly TRBD2 for D (5 bases). The germline gives CDR1 SGHVS, CDR2 FNYEAQ. CDR3 length: 16 amino acids. V lost 5 bases, J lost 2 bases, and 18 bases lay in between. CDR3 in amino acids: CASSRHGKNFQETQYF. The CDR3 DNA reads TGTGCCAGCAGCCGTCACGGGAAGAACTTTCAAGAGACCCAGTACTTC.